This TCR beta chain was recorded in a study of T-cell reconstitution after alpha-beta-depleted transplantation in children (dated by TCRdb to the mid-2010s). About the study as a whole: The study quantitatively tracked T-cell immune reconstitution after TCRalphabeta/CD19-depleted allogeneic hematopoietic cell transplantation in children using TCR repertoire profiling.

Concerning this clonotype: Which antigen it targets is not known. One base away there is no much larger clone; base qualities are not given.

Deletion took 4 bases off V and 3 bases off J, with a span of 11 bases between the germline ends. Inclusive of the bounding cysteine and phenylalanine, the CDR3 is 13 residues long. Only the CDR3 part of the read is kept: 39 bases, read in frame from the first base. The germline V gene encodes CDR1 SGHRS and CDR2 YFSETQ. Library prep was done by PCR. The sequencing machine was an Illumina HiSeq 2500. To normalize quantification of the TCRbeta repertoire, the TCR libraries were built with molecular barcoding that relied on unique molecular identifiers. The public reads were run again by TCRdb, first through fastp at Q25 and then through MiXCR, and only productive beta chains were kept. CDR3 protein duplicates are merged, each entry listing the most common genes and DNA. This sample has roughly 610,000 distinct CDR3 sequences in its table, and roughly a tenth of those were observed once. The ten largest clones take up about 4.2% of the sample.

This TCR derives from a human donor who donated a stem cell graft to a child with acute myeloid leukemia. This sequence uses TRBV5-1 and TRBJ2-7, and the D gene may be TRBD2, 6 bases matching. The material was PBMCs from the stem cell graft donor, obtained from the stem cell graft. The DNA sequence is TGCGCCAGCAGCGCGGGGTCGGGCTACGAGCAGTACTTC. This is translated as CASSAGSGYEQYF. With all but the CDR3 taken from the reference TRBV5-1 and TRBJ2-7 genes, the full variable domain is: KAGVTQTPRYLIKTRGQQVTLSCSPISGHRSVSWYQQTPGQGLQFLFEYFSETQRNKGNFPGRFSGRQFSNSRSEMNVSTLELGDSALYLCASSAGSGYEQYFGPGTRLTVT.